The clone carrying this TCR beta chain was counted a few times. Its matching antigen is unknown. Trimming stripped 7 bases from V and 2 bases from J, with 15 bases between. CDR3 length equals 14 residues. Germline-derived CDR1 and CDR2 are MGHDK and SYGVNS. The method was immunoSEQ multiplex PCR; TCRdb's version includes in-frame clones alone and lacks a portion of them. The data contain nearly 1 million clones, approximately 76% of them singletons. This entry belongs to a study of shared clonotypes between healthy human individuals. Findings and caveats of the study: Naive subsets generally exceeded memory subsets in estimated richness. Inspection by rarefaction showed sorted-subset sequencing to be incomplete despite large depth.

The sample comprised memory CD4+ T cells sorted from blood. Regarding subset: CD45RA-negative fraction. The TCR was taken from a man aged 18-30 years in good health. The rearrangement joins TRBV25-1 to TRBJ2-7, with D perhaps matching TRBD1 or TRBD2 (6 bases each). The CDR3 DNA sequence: TGTGCCAGCACTAGGGGGGTTGGGCCCTACGAGCAGTACTTC. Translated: CASTRGVGPYEQYF.